A single sample gave rise to the 9 T cell receptor beta chains below, sequenced in a study of cytomegalovirus exposure and HLA in healthy donors. TCRdb keeps only in-frame clones here, not all; method: immunoSEQ multiplex PCR. Of 150,000 to 200,000 clones in the sample, more than 80% were seen once. Sequenced: PBMCs. These receptors were taken from a man between 18 and 29 years old in good health and CMV-seropositive.

V gene TRBV6-6 combines with J gene TRBJ2-2; 11 nucleotides align to TRBD1. The germline V gene has CDR1 MNHNY and CDR2 SVGAGI (reference sequence). This CDR3 has 14 amino acids. The V and J ends lost 6 bases and 3 bases, in that order; junction bases with no gene match: 0. The CDR3 sequence is CASRGQGDTGELFF. The DNA of the CDR3 is TGTGCCAGCAGGGGACAGGGGGACACCGGGGAGCTGTTTTTT.

The chain uses TRBV18 and TRBJ1-4; tentatively, D is TRBD1 (5 bases). The V gene's germline CDR1 is KGHSH and CDR2 LQKENI. The germline V and J ends were trimmed by 2 bases and 7 bases, with 11 bases remaining between them. The length of the CDR3 is 14 residues. The CDR3 DNA reads TGTGCCAGCTCACCAGGGATTCAGGGTGAAAAACTGTTTTTT. It translates to CASSPGIQGEKLFF.

The chain uses TRBV18 and TRBJ1-5; D is uncertain. This CDR3 is built from 13 residues. CDR1 KGHSH and CDR2 LQKENI come from the germline V gene. V lost 3 bases, J lost 8 bases, and 11 bases lay in between. The CDR3 here is CASSPEQMEPQHF. The CDR3 DNA reads as TGTGCCAGCTCACCTGAACAAATGGAGCCCCAGCATTTT. Full variable domain (rest looked up from reference TRBV18 and TRBJ1-5): NAGVMQNPRHLVRRRGQEARLRCSPMKGHSHVYWYRQLPEEGLKFMVYLQKENIIDESGMPKERFSAEFPKEGPSILRIQQVVRGDSAAYFCASSPEQMEPQHFGDGTRLSIL.

This sequence joins TRBV5-1 and TRBJ2-7; 11 positions match TRBD1. The CDR3 is made up of 14 amino acids. Trimming at V came to 7 bases and at J to 5 bases, leaving 8 bases not matched to a gene. From germline, CDR1 is SGHRS and CDR2 YFSETQ. DNA of the CDR3: TGCGCCAGCTCCGGCGGACAGGGGGCGCACGAGCAGTACTTC. As protein: CASSGGQGAHEQYF.

The chain links TRBV28 to TRBJ2-7; 7 positions agree with TRBD1. The germline CDR1 and CDR2 sequences are MDHEN and SYDVKM. J was trimmed by 4 bases and V by 6 bases; bases with no gene match: 12. This CDR3 spans 15 amino acids. Written as DNA, the CDR3 is TGTGCCAGCAGCCCGGGACAGCACATACCATACGAGCAGTACTTC. Amino acids: CASSPGQHIPYEQYF.

The rearrangement links TRBV4-1 to TRBJ1-2; no clear D. V lost 1 base, J lost 8 bases, and 11 bases lay in between. The CDR3 has 13 residues. Germline V gene sequence: CDR1 MGHRA, CDR2 YSYEKL. This CDR3 reads CASSQVAGRGYTF. The CDR3 coding sequence is TGCGCCAGCAGCCAAGTAGCGGGTAGGGGCTACACCTTC.

V gene TRBV5-1 combines with J gene TRBJ1-1; 8 bases agree with TRBD1. The CDR3 runs to 15 residues. Germline V gene lookup returns CDR1 SGHRS and CDR2 YFSETQ. The V segment lost 4 bases and the J segment 1 base; nucleotides outside the gene matches: 6. The CDR3 sequence: CASSALQGGNTEAFF. The CDR3 DNA is TGCGCCAGCAGCGCACTACAGGGGGGGAACACTGAAGCTTTCTTT.

The J gene is TRBJ1-5, the V gene TRBV5-6, with D tentatively TRBD1 (5 bases). Looked up from germline, CDR1 is SGHDT and CDR2 is YYEEEE. The CDR3 covers 15 residues. Between the trimmed V and J ends, which lost 5 bases and 5 bases, there was a span of 17 bases. This chain's CDR3 is CASSRTRQFYQPQHF. CDR3 DNA sequence: TGTGCCAGCAGTCGTACACGACAGTTTTATCAGCCCCAGCATTTT.

The gene calls are TRBV27 and TRBJ2-7, with D perhaps TRBD1 (6 bases). V gave up 3 bases and J gave up 7 bases, with 16 bases separating them. This CDR3 spans 14 amino acids. Germline lookup yields CDR1 MNHEY and CDR2 SMNVEV (reference sequence). The CDR3 DNA is TGTGCCAGCAGTTTCAAACAGGGTGCTAGGGAGCAGTACTTC. Its protein product is CASSFKQGAREQYF.